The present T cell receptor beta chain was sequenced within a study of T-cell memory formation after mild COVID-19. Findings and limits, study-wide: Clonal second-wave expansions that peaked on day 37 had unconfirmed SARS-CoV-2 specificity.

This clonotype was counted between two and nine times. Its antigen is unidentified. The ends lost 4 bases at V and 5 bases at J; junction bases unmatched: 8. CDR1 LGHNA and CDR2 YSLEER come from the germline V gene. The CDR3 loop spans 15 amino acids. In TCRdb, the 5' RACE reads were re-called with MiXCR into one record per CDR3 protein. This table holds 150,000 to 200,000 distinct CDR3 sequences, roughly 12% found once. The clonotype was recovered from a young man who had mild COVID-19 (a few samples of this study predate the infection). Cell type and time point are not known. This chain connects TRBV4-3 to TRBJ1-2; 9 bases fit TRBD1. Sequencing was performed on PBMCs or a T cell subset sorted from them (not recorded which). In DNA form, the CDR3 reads TGCGCCAGCAGCCTCCAACAGGGGGCTGATTATGGCTACACCTTC. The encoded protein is CASSLQQGADYGYTF.